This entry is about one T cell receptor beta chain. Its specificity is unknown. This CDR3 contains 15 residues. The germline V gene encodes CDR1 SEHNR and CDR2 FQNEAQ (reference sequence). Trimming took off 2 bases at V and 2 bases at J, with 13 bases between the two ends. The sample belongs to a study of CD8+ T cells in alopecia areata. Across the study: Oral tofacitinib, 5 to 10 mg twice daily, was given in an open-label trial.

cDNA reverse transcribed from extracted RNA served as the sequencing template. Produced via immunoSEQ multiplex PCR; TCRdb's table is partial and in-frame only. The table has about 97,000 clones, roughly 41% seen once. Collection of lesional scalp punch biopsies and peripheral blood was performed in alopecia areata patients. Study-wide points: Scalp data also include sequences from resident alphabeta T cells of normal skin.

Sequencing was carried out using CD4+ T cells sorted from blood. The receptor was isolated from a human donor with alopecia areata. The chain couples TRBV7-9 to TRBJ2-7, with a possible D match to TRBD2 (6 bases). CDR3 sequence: CASSLSAGRTYEQYF. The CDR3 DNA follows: TGTGCCAGCAGCTTATCGGCGGGGAGGACCTACGAGCAGTACTTC.